Shown below are 13 T cell receptor beta chains from a single sample sequenced in a study of shared clonotypes between healthy human individuals (dated by TCRdb to 2020 to 2021). CD8 naive samples consisted of CD45RO-negative cells that were positively selected for CCR7, yielding a CD45RA+CCR7+ population without TemRA cells. The method was the immunoSEQ multiplex PCR assay. As stored in TCRdb, this immuneACCESS dataset retains in-frame rearrangements with V and J assigned. A fraction of the clones does not appear; measured against another copy, unresolved V genes explain less than half of the discrepancy, and the remainder lacks a known reason. This sample has about 2.1 million clones in its table, and 93% of those were observed once. About 1.7% of the sample lies in the top ten. The sequenced sample was naive CD8+ T cells from PBMCs. The cell subset or site label of this sample denotes: CD45RA+CCR7+. Every receptor here comes from a man between 18 and 29 years old in good health. Some clones in this sample may be carry-over from other donors' samples.

This chain joins TRBV5-8 and TRBJ2-5; 7 bases match TRBD1. The CDR3 is 12 residues long. Germline V CDR1 and CDR2: SGHTS, YDEGEE. The ends lost 10 bases at V and 2 bases at J; junction bases unmatched: 5. DNA of the CDR3: TGTGCCCGCCGGGACAGTCAAGAGACCCAGTACTTC. Translation gives CARRDSQETQYF. Full variable domain (rest looked up from reference TRBV5-8 and TRBJ2-5): EAGVTQSPTHLIKTRGQQATLRCSPISGHTSVYWYQQALGLGLQFLLWYDEGEERNRGNFPPRFSGRQFPNYSSELNVNALELEDSALYLCARRDSQETQYFGPGTRLLVL.

The chain couples TRBV19 to TRBJ2-1; TRBD2 matches at 12 bases. This CDR3 contains 17 residues. Per germline, CDR1 LNHDA and CDR2 SQIVND (reference sequence). Unmatched junction bases numbered 6, after V lost 1 base and J lost 5 bases. CDR3 loop: CASSIVGLAGGNNEQFF. CDR3 sequence (DNA): TGTGCCAGTAGTATAGTCGGGCTAGCGGGAGGGAACAATGAGCAGTTCTTC.

V gene TRBV7-3 combines with J gene TRBJ2-7, with TRBD1 identical over 11 bases. The germline V gene has CDR1 SGHTA and CDR2 FQGTGA. The CDR3 loop spans 16 amino acids. V shed 2 bases and J 3 bases; nucleotides not matched to a gene: 6. The CDR3 sequence is CASSLDGGTGGYEQYF. The CDR3 DNA reads as TGTGCCAGCAGCTTAGACGGCGGGACAGGGGGCTACGAGCAGTACTTC.

This clone was seen a single time. The V gene is TRBV9, the J gene TRBJ1-1; tentative D call: TRBD1 (6 bases). This CDR3 spans 18 amino acids. In germline, CDR1 is SGDLS, CDR2 YYNGEE. Between the trimmed V and J ends, which lost 4 bases and 4 bases, there was a span of 26 bases. CDR3 nucleotide sequence: TGTGCCAGCAGCCAGACCCAAAGCTTTCGTAGGGGGGGCACTGAAGCTTTCTTT. Amino acids: CASSQTQSFRRGGTEAFF.

This chain joins TRBV5-6 and TRBJ2-1; a weak D match, TRBD1 (5 bases). This CDR3 has 13 residues. V was pared by 3 bases and J by 7 bases, with 11 bases between. Germline values: CDR1 SGHDT, CDR2 YYEEEE. The CDR3 nucleotides read TGTGCCAGCAGCTCGATGACAGAGAATGAGCAGTTCTTC. This translates into CASSSMTENEQFF.

The CDR3, as DNA: TGTGCCAGCAGTTTGGGGAACGGGTACAATGAGCAGTTCTTC. Its protein is CASSLGNGYNEQFF. The chain employs TRBV27 and TRBJ2-1, with unresolved D. The germline V and J ends were trimmed by 3 bases and 4 bases, with 10 bases remaining between them. The germline V gene encodes CDR1 MNHEY and CDR2 SMNVEV (reference sequence). CDR3 length: 14 residues.

DNA of the CDR3: TGCAGCGCCGGGACCGATAACTATGGCTACACCTTC. Translated, it gives CSAGTDNYGYTF. The chain combines TRBV29-1 with TRBJ1-2, with a tentative D call TRBD1 (5 bases). This CDR3 is 12 amino acids long. From germline, CDR1 is SQVTM and CDR2 ANQGSEA. Between the trimmed V and J ends, which lost 7 bases and 1 base, there was a span of 10 bases.

This chain connects TRBV2 to TRBJ2-7; the match to TRBD2 covers 10 bases. V was clipped by 5 bases and J by 3 bases; unmatched bases: 4. The germline CDR1 and CDR2 sequences are SNHLY and FYNNEI. The CDR3 totals 14 residues. Here the CDR3 reads CASSLAGEVYEQYF. Here the CDR3 DNA reads TGTGCCAGCAGTCTAGCGGGAGAAGTCTACGAGCAGTACTTC.

The CDR3 is CSVQGLADYNEQFF. DNA of the CDR3: TGCAGCGTCCAAGGGCTAGCGGACTACAATGAGCAGTTCTTC. V is TRBV29-1 and J is TRBJ2-1; 7 nucleotides align to TRBD2. The length of the CDR3 is 14 residues. The ends lost 6 bases at V and 3 bases at J; junction bases unmatched: 8. The V gene's germline CDR1 is SQVTM and CDR2 ANQGSEA.

The chain joins TRBV15 to TRBJ2-5; possibly TRBD2 for D (6 bases). Trimming cost V 5 bases and J 0 bases, with 13 bases left between them. The CDR3 consists of 15 residues. Per germline, CDR1 LNHNV and CDR2 YYDKDF (reference sequence). CDR3 region: CATSPGGTYQETQYF. The CDR3 DNA sequence: TGTGCCACCAGCCCCGGAGGGACCTACCAAGAGACCCAGTACTTC.

This clone was seen only once. The chain couples TRBV15 to TRBJ2-1, with 11 bases aligning to TRBD1. CDR1 LNHNV and CDR2 YYDKDF come from the germline V gene (reference sequence). The CDR3 extends over 14 amino acids. The V and J ends lost 3 bases and 6 bases, in that order; junction bases with no gene match: 1. CDR3 sequence (DNA): TGTGCCACCAGCAGCGGGACAGGGGGCAATGAGCAGTTCTTC. Its protein product is CATSSGTGGNEQFF.

The rearrangement joins TRBV23-1 to TRBJ1-2; 10 bases match TRBD1. TRBV23-1 is an ORF; its function is uncertain. The CDR3 runs 16 residues. The J segment lost 4 bases and the V segment lost 8 bases, leaving 13 bases of the junction unmatched. The CDR3 spells CASGPGQGTNAYGYTF. CDR3 in DNA: TGCGCCAGCGGACCGGGACAGGGGACAAACGCCTATGGCTACACCTTC.

The chain uses TRBV18 and TRBJ1-1, with D possibly TRBD1 on 6 matching bases. The CDR3 length is 16 residues. The germline V and J ends were trimmed by 0 bases and 4 bases, with 15 bases remaining between them. The germline V gene has CDR1 KGHSH and CDR2 LQKENI. CDR3 nucleotides: TGTGCCAGCTCACCACCTAGGGGGGATGGGAGCACTGAAGCTTTCTTT. It yields the protein CASSPPRGDGSTEAFF.